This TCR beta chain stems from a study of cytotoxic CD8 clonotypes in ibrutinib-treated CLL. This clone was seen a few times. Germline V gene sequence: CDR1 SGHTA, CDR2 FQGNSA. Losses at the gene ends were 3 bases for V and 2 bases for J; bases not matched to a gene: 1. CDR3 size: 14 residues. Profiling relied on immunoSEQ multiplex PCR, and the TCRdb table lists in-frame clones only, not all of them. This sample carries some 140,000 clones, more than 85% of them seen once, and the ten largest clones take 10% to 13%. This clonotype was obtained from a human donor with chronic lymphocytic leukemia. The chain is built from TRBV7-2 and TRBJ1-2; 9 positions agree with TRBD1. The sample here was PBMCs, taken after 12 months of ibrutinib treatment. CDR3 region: CASSLGQGNYGYTF. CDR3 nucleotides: TGTGCCAGCAGCTTGGGACAGGGAAACTATGGCTACACCTTC.